Listed below are T cell receptor beta chains from one sample, sequenced in a study of chemoradiotherapy in HPV16-positive cancers. Some clones are missing from TCRdb's copy, which holds only in-frame ones; the method was immunoSEQ multiplex PCR. The table has over 9,000 clones, about four fifths seen once. The sample was blood, taken from a patient who underwent chemoradiotherapy. The receptors here all came from a human donor with HPV-associated anogenital cancer. The CDR3 runs from the conserved cysteine through the conserved F or W. The order of the fields is J gene, clone size, D gene, V gene, CDR3 DNA, CDR3 protein. A D gene is named only where the DNA matches it firmly. Clone size is stated in some rows and not others, as once, few, many or a class when expanded.

j_gene: TRBJ1-2; abundance: .; d_gene: .; v_gene: TRBV11-2; CDR3nt: TGTGCCAGCAGCTTAGATGCCGGCAGGGCTTATGGCTACACCTTC; CDR3aa: CASSLDAGRAYGYTF
j_gene: TRBJ1-2; abundance: .; d_gene: TRBD1; v_gene: TRBV4-2; CDR3nt: TGTGCCAGCAGCCCCCGGACAGGATCCGTCTATGGCTACACCTTC; CDR3aa: CASSPRTGSVYGYTF
j_gene: TRBJ1-5; abundance: .; d_gene: .; v_gene: TRBV19; CDR3nt: TGTGCCAGTAGTATAGAGGGGGTCCCTTTTGGGCCCCAGCATTTT; CDR3aa: CASSIEGVPFGPQHF
j_gene: TRBJ2-3; abundance: .; d_gene: .; v_gene: TRBV5-5; CDR3nt: TGTGCCAGCAGCTTGGCCCCTCGGGGGGATACGCAGTATTTT; CDR3aa: CASSLAPRGDTQYF
j_gene: TRBJ2-7; abundance: medium-sized; d_gene: TRBD1; v_gene: TRBV2; CDR3nt: TGTGCCAGCAAGTGGGACAGGGACGAGCAGTACTTC; CDR3aa: CASKWDRDEQYF
j_gene: TRBJ2-7; abundance: .; d_gene: TRBD1; v_gene: TRBV7-8; CDR3nt: TGTGCCAGCAGCCCCCGGGACAGGGGTGGCTACGAGCAGTACTTC; CDR3aa: CASSPRDRGGYEQYF
j_gene: TRBJ1-2; abundance: .; d_gene: .; v_gene: TRBV5-6; CDR3nt: TGTGCCAGCAGCTTTTGGGCGAGGGGAGGAGGCTATGGCTACACCTTC; CDR3aa: CASSFWARGGGYGYTF
j_gene: TRBJ1-2; abundance: .; d_gene: .; v_gene: TRBV5-5; CDR3nt: TGTGCCAGCACGGGTTTCTATGGCTACACCTTC; CDR3aa: CASTGFYGYTF
j_gene: TRBJ2-1; abundance: .; d_gene: .; v_gene: TRBV7-3; CDR3nt: TGTGCCAGCAGCCAGGGAGACCCCTACAATGAGCAGTTCTTC; CDR3aa: CASSQGDPYNEQFF
j_gene: TRBJ1-2; abundance: .; d_gene: TRBD1; v_gene: TRBV28; CDR3nt: TGTGCCAGCAGTCCTCCGGGACAGGGGGCGTTTAACTATGGCTACACCTTC; CDR3aa: CASSPPGQGAFNYGYTF
j_gene: TRBJ2-1; abundance: .; d_gene: TRBD2; v_gene: TRBV11-3; CDR3nt: TGTGCCAGCAGCTTAGTTCGACTAGCGGGGGGGTCAAATGAGCAGTTCTTC; CDR3aa: CASSLVRLAGGSNEQFF
j_gene: TRBJ2-3; abundance: .; d_gene: .; v_gene: TRBV19; CDR3nt: TGTGCCACCACTAACTTTGACCTCACAGATACGCAGTATTTT; CDR3aa: CATTNFDLTDTQYF
j_gene: TRBJ1-4; abundance: .; d_gene: TRBD1; v_gene: TRBV7-7; CDR3nt: TGTGCCAGCAGCCGAGACAGGGGCGACGAAAAACTGTTTTTT; CDR3aa: CASSRDRGDEKLFF
j_gene: TRBJ1-6; abundance: .; d_gene: .; v_gene: TRBV27; CDR3nt: TGTGCCAGCAGCCTGGGCACCGACGGTGTCTATTCACCCCTCCACTTT; CDR3aa: CASSLGTDGVYSPLHF
j_gene: TRBJ1-1; abundance: .; d_gene: .; v_gene: TRBV7-9; CDR3nt: TGTGCCAGCAGCTTAGCATCCGGGGGAGCTTTCTTT; CDR3aa: CASSLASGGAFF
j_gene: TRBJ1-5; abundance: .; d_gene: TRBD1; v_gene: TRBV10-2; CDR3nt: TGCGCCAGCGGGACAGGCTTAGATCAGCCCCAGCATTTT; CDR3aa: CASGTGLDQPQHF
j_gene: TRBJ2-4; abundance: .; d_gene: .; v_gene: TRBV5-1; CDR3nt: TGCGCCAGCAGCTTGGCCCAGGGGTCCCTAGCCAAAAACATTCAGTACTTC; CDR3aa: CASSLAQGSLAKNIQYF
j_gene: TRBJ1-2; abundance: .; d_gene: .; v_gene: TRBV7-9; CDR3nt: TGTGCCAGCAGCTTAGCTATGGAGGGGTATGGCTACACCTTC; CDR3aa: CASSLAMEGYGYTF
j_gene: TRBJ2-4; abundance: .; d_gene: TRBD1; v_gene: TRBV2; CDR3nt: TGTGCCACCGACAGACAGGGGAACTCCCTAGCCAAAAACATTCAGTACTTC; CDR3aa: CATDRQGNSLAKNIQYF
j_gene: TRBJ1-3; abundance: .; d_gene: TRBD1; v_gene: TRBV6-5; CDR3nt: TGTGCCAGCAGTTACTCAGGGGGCCCTGGAAACACCATATATTTT; CDR3aa: CASSYSGGPGNTIYF
j_gene: TRBJ2-3; abundance: .; d_gene: TRBD2; v_gene: TRBV5-4; CDR3nt: TGTGCCAGCAGCCCAATAGCGGGGGACACAGATACGCAGTATTTT; CDR3aa: CASSPIAGDTDTQYF
j_gene: TRBJ1-6; abundance: .; d_gene: TRBD1; v_gene: TRBV4-2; CDR3nt: TGTGCCAGCAGCTTGGTATCCGGGACAGGGCGATCACCCCTCCACTTT; CDR3aa: CASSLVSGTGRSPLHF
j_gene: TRBJ2-1; abundance: .; d_gene: TRBD2; v_gene: TRBV28; CDR3nt: TGTGCCAGCCTAAGTCGGGGGGGCTATAATGAGCAGTTCTTC; CDR3aa: CASLSRGGYNEQFF
j_gene: TRBJ1-1; abundance: .; d_gene: .; v_gene: TRBV29-1; CDR3nt: TGCAGCGTTGAAGATCGGACTAGGGTCTCTGAAGCTTTCTTT; CDR3aa: CSVEDRTRVSEAFF
j_gene: TRBJ2-1; abundance: .; d_gene: TRBD2; v_gene: TRBV15; CDR3nt: TGTGCCACCAGCTTATTGAGATTGGGAGCGGGGGGGCGGGTGAGGAATGAGCAGTTCTTC; CDR3aa: CATSLLRLGAGGRVRNEQFF
j_gene: TRBJ1-1; abundance: .; d_gene: TRBD1; v_gene: TRBV7-9; CDR3nt: TGTGCCAGCAGCGACGGACAGGAAAGAGGAATTAACACTGAAGCTTTCTTT; CDR3aa: CASSDGQERGINTEAFF
j_gene: TRBJ1-1; abundance: once; d_gene: .; v_gene: TRBV27; CDR3nt: TGTGCCAGCAGTTTATCTCACCTGGGTAACACTGAAGCTTTCTTT; CDR3aa: CASSLSHLGNTEAFF
j_gene: TRBJ2-7; abundance: few; d_gene: TRBD1; v_gene: TRBV6-5; CDR3nt: TGTGCCAGCAGTTACGGGGGACAGACGAGCTCCTACGAGCAGTACTTC; CDR3aa: CASSYGGQTSSYEQYF
j_gene: TRBJ2-7; abundance: .; d_gene: .; v_gene: TRBV7-2; CDR3nt: TGTGCCAGCAGCTTAGGTCCAGCAGGCGAGCAGTACTTC; CDR3aa: CASSLGPAGEQYF
j_gene: TRBJ2-7; abundance: .; d_gene: .; v_gene: TRBV13; CDR3nt: TGTGCCAGCAGCTTCGGGTGGGGCTACGAGCAGTACTTC; CDR3aa: CASSFGWGYEQYF
j_gene: TRBJ1-1; abundance: .; d_gene: TRBD1; v_gene: TRBV19; CDR3nt: TGTGCCGCGGGACCCAGGGGGAGATACACTGAAGCTTTCTTT; CDR3aa: CAAGPRGRYTEAFF
j_gene: TRBJ2-3; abundance: .; d_gene: TRBD2; v_gene: TRBV6-4; CDR3nt: TGTGCCAGCAGTGACGCTAGCGGGGGGGCCACAGATACGCAGTATTTT; CDR3aa: CASSDASGGATDTQYF
j_gene: TRBJ1-2; abundance: few; d_gene: TRBD1; v_gene: TRBV19; CDR3nt: TGTGCCAGTAGTATACAGGGGGACTATGGCTACACCTTC; CDR3aa: CASSIQGDYGYTF
j_gene: TRBJ2-5; abundance: .; d_gene: .; v_gene: TRBV19; CDR3nt: TGTGCCAGTAATGACGCAGGGACCAAGGAGACCCAGTACTTC; CDR3aa: CASNDAGTKETQYF
j_gene: TRBJ1-2; abundance: .; d_gene: .; v_gene: TRBV5-4; CDR3nt: TGTGCCAGCAGCTTGGACATCTTGGGTGGCTACACCTTC; CDR3aa: CASSLDILGGYTF
j_gene: TRBJ2-6; abundance: .; d_gene: .; v_gene: TRBV27; CDR3nt: TGTGCCAGCAGTGTAATTGGGAATTCTGGGGCCAACGTCCTGACTTTC; CDR3aa: CASSVIGNSGANVLTF
j_gene: TRBJ2-5; abundance: .; d_gene: TRBD2; v_gene: TRBV7-3; CDR3nt: TGTGCCAGCAGCCCCGGACTAGCGGTACAAGAGACCCAGTACTTC; CDR3aa: CASSPGLAVQETQYF
j_gene: TRBJ2-2; abundance: once; d_gene: .; v_gene: TRBV7-3; CDR3nt: TGTGCCACCTCGGGACCGAACACCGGGGAGCTGTTTTTT; CDR3aa: CATSGPNTGELFF
j_gene: TRBJ2-3; abundance: few; d_gene: .; v_gene: TRBV4-2; CDR3nt: TGTGCCAGCAGCCAAAGCACAGATACGCAGTATTTT; CDR3aa: CASSQSTDTQYF
j_gene: TRBJ2-7; abundance: .; d_gene: TRBD1; v_gene: TRBV5-1; CDR3nt: TGCGCCAGCAGCTGGGACAGGGCCGCACCTATCTACGAGCAGTACTTC; CDR3aa: CASSWDRAAPIYEQYF
j_gene: TRBJ2-5; abundance: few; d_gene: .; v_gene: TRBV7-2; CDR3nt: TGTGCCAGCAGCGATCGACTGAGAGAGACCCAGTACTTC; CDR3aa: CASSDRLRETQYF
j_gene: TRBJ2-7; abundance: once; d_gene: .; v_gene: TRBV6-6; CDR3nt: TGTGCCAGCAGTCCAAGGGGATTCGAGCAGTACTTC; CDR3aa: CASSPRGFEQYF
j_gene: TRBJ2-3; abundance: .; d_gene: TRBD2; v_gene: TRBV6-1; CDR3nt: TGTGCCAGCACAACCGGGGGGTACACAGATACGCAGTATTTT; CDR3aa: CASTTGGYTDTQYF
j_gene: TRBJ1-4; abundance: .; d_gene: .; v_gene: TRBV4-3; CDR3nt: TGCGCCAGCAGCCGAGGGACAAAGGGGAAACTGTTTTTT; CDR3aa: CASSRGTKGKLFF
j_gene: TRBJ1-1; abundance: few; d_gene: TRBD1; v_gene: TRBV11-3; CDR3nt: TGTGCCAGCAGCGGCAGACAGGGGGCTGAAGCTTTCTTT; CDR3aa: CASSGRQGAEAFF
j_gene: TRBJ1-1; abundance: .; d_gene: .; v_gene: TRBV28; CDR3nt: TGTGCCAGCAGGGAGGCGACTGAAGCTTTCTTT; CDR3aa: CASREATEAFF
j_gene: TRBJ2-7; abundance: .; d_gene: .; v_gene: TRBV7-2; CDR3nt: TGTGCCAGCAGCTTAGGTTCCCACAGCTCCTACGAGCAGTACTTC; CDR3aa: CASSLGSHSSYEQYF
j_gene: TRBJ1-1; abundance: .; d_gene: .; v_gene: TRBV27; CDR3nt: TGTGCCAGCAGTTTTCTGGACCTGAACACTGAAGCTTTCTTT; CDR3aa: CASSFLDLNTEAFF
j_gene: TRBJ2-2; abundance: .; d_gene: .; v_gene: TRBV7-9; CDR3nt: TGTGCCAGCAGCTTCCGGTGGGACCCCGGGGAGCTGTTTTTT; CDR3aa: CASSFRWDPGELFF
j_gene: TRBJ2-1; abundance: .; d_gene: .; v_gene: TRBV19; CDR3nt: TGTGCCAGTAGTATTGGGCCGGGGGACTTTAATGAGCAGTTCTTC; CDR3aa: CASSIGPGDFNEQFF
j_gene: TRBJ1-1; abundance: .; d_gene: .; v_gene: TRBV6-5; CDR3nt: TGTGCCAGCAGTTACACTGAAGCTTTCTTT; CDR3aa: CASSYTEAFF
j_gene: TRBJ1-2; abundance: .; d_gene: .; v_gene: TRBV27; CDR3nt: TGTGCCAGCAGCACACAGTACCCACGGGACGGTAACTATGGCTACACCTTC; CDR3aa: CASSTQYPRDGNYGYTF
j_gene: TRBJ2-7; abundance: .; d_gene: .; v_gene: TRBV6-5; CDR3nt: TGTGCCAGCAGTTTCGGACAGAGCTCCTACGAGCAGTACTTC; CDR3aa: CASSFGQSSYEQYF
j_gene: TRBJ1-2; abundance: .; d_gene: .; v_gene: TRBV29-1; CDR3nt: TGCAGCGTTGCATCCCTTCGGGGCGGCTACACCTTC; CDR3aa: CSVASLRGGYTF
j_gene: TRBJ1-5; abundance: .; d_gene: .; v_gene: TRBV28; CDR3nt: TGTGCCAGCAGTTGGGGACCACAGAACAATCAGCCCCAGCATTTT; CDR3aa: CASSWGPQNNQPQHF
j_gene: TRBJ1-2; abundance: few; d_gene: .; v_gene: TRBV6-5; CDR3nt: TGTGCCAGCAGTGCCACAGGGTACCTCTATGGCTACACCTTC; CDR3aa: CASSATGYLYGYTF
j_gene: TRBJ2-3; abundance: .; d_gene: TRBD2; v_gene: TRBV29-1; CDR3nt: TGCAGCGTAACTAGCGGGGGGCAGGTAGATACGCAGTATTTT; CDR3aa: CSVTSGGQVDTQYF
j_gene: TRBJ1-6; abundance: .; d_gene: .; v_gene: TRBV14; CDR3nt: TGTGCCAGCAGCCACCAAGATTTCGATTCACCCCTCCACTTT; CDR3aa: CASSHQDFDSPLHF
j_gene: TRBJ1-1; abundance: .; d_gene: .; v_gene: TRBV7-6; CDR3nt: TGTGCCAGCAGCTTAACTGGACTTGAAGCTTTCTTT; CDR3aa: CASSLTGLEAFF
j_gene: TRBJ2-5; abundance: .; d_gene: .; v_gene: TRBV11-2; CDR3nt: TGTGCCAGCAGCTTTAGTGACGGGAGCCAAGAGACCCAGTACTTC; CDR3aa: CASSFSDGSQETQYF